This TCR beta chain was sequenced during a study of T cell repertoires in cytomegalovirus infection. Study overall: Public signatures in TCR beta pointed to CMV infection and matching HLA type. Study-wide points: People with CMV and the relevant HLA were identified by cumulative public TCR beta family frequency. The ex vivo response showed dominance by HLA-C-restricted CMV-specific TCR beta clonotypes.

TCRdb reprocessed the reads via MiXCR and lists one record per CDR3 protein. Of about 180,000 distinct CDR3 sequences in the sample, approximately 17% are singletons; the top ten hold around 27%. The CDR3 covers 15 residues. With 5 bases clipped from V and 5 bases from J, the junction kept 6 bases outside the gene matches. The germline gives CDR1 SGHVS, CDR2 FNYEAQ. Many counts were recorded for this clonotype. The antigen remains undetermined. The source is a human donor in good health (CMV status not recorded). Some clones in this sample may be carry-over from other donors' samples. The sequenced sample consisted of CD8+ T cells from PBMCs. The V call is TRBV7-6, the J call TRBJ2-1; 10 positions match TRBD1. The CDR3: CASSHTGTGDNEQFF. The DNA of the CDR3 is TGTGCCAGCAGCCATACCGGGACAGGGGACAATGAGCAGTTCTTC. The whole variable domain, filled in from reference TRBV7-6 and TRBJ2-1, reads GAGVSQSPRYKVTKRGQDVALRCDPISGHVSLYWYRQALGQGPEFLTYFNYEAQQDKSGLPNDRFSAERPEGSISTLTIQRTEQRDSAMYRCASSHTGTGDNEQFFGPGTRLTVL.